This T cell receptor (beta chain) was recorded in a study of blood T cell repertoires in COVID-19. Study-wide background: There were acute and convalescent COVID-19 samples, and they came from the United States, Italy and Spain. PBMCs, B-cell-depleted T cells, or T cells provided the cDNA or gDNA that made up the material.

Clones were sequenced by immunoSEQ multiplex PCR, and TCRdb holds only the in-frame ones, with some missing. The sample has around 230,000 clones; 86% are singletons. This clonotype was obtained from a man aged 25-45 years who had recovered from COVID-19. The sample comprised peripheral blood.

This chain's CDR3 is CASSLGTDTYNEQFF. CDR3 bases: TGTGCCAGCAGCTTGGGGACAGACACCTACAATGAGCAGTTCTTC. This chain joins TRBV5-4 and TRBJ2-1; weak D call: TRBD1 (6 bases). CDR1 is SGHNT and CDR2 is YYREEE in the germline V gene (reference sequence). CDR3 length equals 15 residues. The germline V and J ends were trimmed by 0 bases and 2 bases, with 9 bases remaining between them.